The rows below give T cell receptor beta chains drawn from one sample of a study of T cell repertoires in cytomegalovirus infection. Their recognized antigens are unknown. TCRdb re-derived calls from the reads in MiXCR, one entry per CDR3 protein. The sample yields some 800,000 distinct CDR3 sequences, just under 30% seen once. This specimen was cultured CD8+ T cells from PBMCs, taken from culture after CMV antigen stimulation. Receptors were obtained from a human donor in good health (CMV status not recorded). Some clones in this sample may be carry-over from other donors' samples. Both conserved end residues are part of each CDR3. A D gene is named only where the DNA matches it firmly. Size values are once, few and many counts, or a class for expanded clones, and some rows have none.

NA	TRBV27	NA	TRBJ1-2	12	CASRRGMDGYTF	TGTGCCAGCAGGAGGGGTATGGATGGCTACACCTTC
NA	TRBV28	many	TRBJ2-2	12	CASRGWTGELFF	TGTGCCAGCAGGGGATGGACCGGGGAGCTGTTTTTT
TRBD1	TRBV29-1	few	TRBJ1-2	13	CSVEGQRMRGYTF	TGCAGCGTGGAGGGACAGCGGATGAGGGGCTACACCTTC
NA	TRBV6-5	NA	TRBJ2-2	17	CASSYSMGRQNRGELFF	TGTGCCAGCAGTTACTCGATGGGTCGTCAGAACAGAGGGGAGCTGTTTTTT
NA	TRBV6-6	NA	TRBJ2-3	15	CASSYSIGVADTQYF	TGTGCCAGCAGTTACTCGATTGGGGTTGCAGATACGCAGTATTTT
NA	TRBV10-3	few	TRBJ1-2	14	CAISGGDGGYGYTF	TGTGCCATAAGTGGGGGTGATGGAGGCTATGGCTACACCTTC
NA	TRBV7-6	many	TRBJ1-6	15	CASSLGTGKNSPLHF	TGTGCCAGCAGCTTAGGTACAGGAAAAAATTCACCCCTCCACTTT
NA	TRBV7-9	NA	TRBJ1-5	14	CASSVSAFGEPQHF	TGTGCCAGCAGCGTCTCGGCCTTCGGGGAGCCCCAGCATTTT
NA	TRBV19	NA	TRBJ1-5	16	CASSITAGYSNQPQHF	TGTGCCAGTAGTATTACGGCAGGCTATAGCAATCAGCCCCAGCATTTT
NA	TRBV3-1	NA	TRBJ2-4	13	CASSPRSGNIQYF	TGTGCCAGCAGCCCCCGGTCGGGAAACATTCAGTACTTC
NA	TRBV5-5	NA	TRBJ2-2	16	CASSPSWMGNTGELFF	TGTGCCAGCAGCCCGTCGTGGATGGGGAACACCGGGGAGCTGTTTTTT
NA	TRBV29-1	NA	TRBJ1-1	16	CSGFSAGQGMNTEAFF	TGCAGCGGGTTCTCGGCGGGCCAAGGGATGAACACTGAAGCTTTCTTT
NA	TRBV12-3/TRBV12-4	few	TRBJ1-6	13	CASSLGVISPLHF	TGTGCCAGCAGTCTCGGCGTAATTTCACCCCTCCACTTT
NA	TRBV3-1	NA	TRBJ2-7	14	CASSQEPYLYEQYF	TGTGCCAGCAGCCAAGAGCCCTACCTTTACGAGCAGTACTTC
NA	TRBV7-6	NA	TRBJ2-4	15	CASSLAAGDTNIQYF	TGTGCCAGCAGCTTAGCTGCGGGGGACACAAACATTCAGTACTTC
NA	TRBV7-6	few	TRBJ2-2	15	CASSSPLNLQRELFF	TGTGCCAGCAGCTCGCCCCTAAATCTGCAGCGGGAGCTGTTTTTT
TRBD1	TRBV27	few	TRBJ2-5	16	CASKAEVGTAQETQYF	TGTGCCAGCAAGGCAGAAGTAGGGACAGCACAAGAGACCCAGTACTTC
TRBD1	TRBV5-8	NA	TRBJ2-1	15	CAGPWDRGLDNEQFF	TGTGCAGGGCCCTGGGACAGGGGTTTGGACAATGAGCAGTTCTTC
TRBD2	TRBV6-5	NA	TRBJ2-7	16	CASSESRVAGGLERYF	TGTGCCAGCAGTGAATCCAGAGTAGCGGGGGGGCTCGAGCGGTACTTC
TRBD2	TRBV3-1	NA	TRBJ2-3	17	CASSHFSGGAVTDTQYF	TGTGCCAGCAGCCATTTTAGCGGGGGGGCCGTCACAGATACGCAGTATTTT
NA	TRBV6-1	NA	TRBJ1-5	9	CASSQPQHF	TGTGCCAGCAGTCAGCCCCAGCATTTT
NA	TRBV12-3/TRBV12-4	NA	TRBJ1-2	15	CASSPVARAPYGYTF	TGTGCCAGCAGTCCCGTCGCCAGGGCTCCCTATGGCTACACCTTC